This T cell receptor (beta chain) comes out of a study of cytomegalovirus exposure and HLA in healthy donors. Overall study context: In an early release, HLA-typed donors contributed some 88 million unique TCR sequences.

Primers for the PCR totalled 60 Vbeta and 13 Jbeta. In the authors' methods: Later work found around 80 million unique TCR beta chains, with 9.5 million to 12 million shared. Generated by immunoSEQ multiplex PCR, the TCRdb table keeps only in-frame clones and is missing some. V and J calls and clone size come straight from that table; D and trimming were deduced from the DNA. Of over 80,000 clones detected, roughly two thirds appear once; the ten largest clones hold 3.5% to 4.5%. The V gene end was trimmed by 8 bases and the J gene end by 5 bases; junction bases not matched to a gene: 5. From germline, CDR1 is LNHDA and CDR2 SQIVND (reference sequence). The CDR3 consists of 12 residues. Study-level points and caveats: Presence/absence analysis assumed near-uniform sequencing depth across donors. As a later analysis revealed, most CMV-associated TCR beta chains appeared HLA-restricted.

In regard to this clone: Its antigen is currently unknown.

Sequencing used PBMCs. This TCR came from a man aged 40-49 years in good health and CMV-seronegative. The J gene is TRBJ1-1, the V gene TRBV19; 7 nucleotides agree with TRBD1. This chain's CDR3 is CASHTGVTEAFF. The CDR3 DNA reads as TGTGCCAGTCACACAGGGGTTACTGAAGCTTTCTTT.